Listed below are T cell receptor beta chains from one sample, sequenced in a study of T cell repertoires in ileal Crohn's disease. Profiling relied on immunoSEQ multiplex PCR, and the TCRdb table lists in-frame clones only, not all of them. This table holds some 15,000 clones, around 80% found once. The specimen was ileal tissue. The receptor source for this set is an adult with Crohn's disease. The CDR3 runs from the conserved cysteine through the conserved F or W. D genes are given only for firm matches. Clone sizes are given selectively: once, few, many, or a class where the clone is expanded.

TRBD1 . TRBJ1-2 TRBV5-6 14 CASSSLTGLGGYTF TGTGCCAGCAGCTCCTTGACAGGGTTGGGTGGCTACACCTTC
. . TRBJ1-5 TRBV12-5 15 CASQGGLKVNQPQHF TGTGCTAGCCAAGGTGGGCTAAAGGTCAATCAGCCCCAGCATTTT
TRBD1 . TRBJ1-2 TRBV9 13 CASSGQGYYGYTF TGTGCCAGCAGCGGACAGGGGTACTATGGCTACACCTTC
. few TRBJ1-4 TRBV30 13 CACTGVTNEKLFF TGTGCCTGCACGGGGGTCACTAATGAAAAACTGTTTTTT
. . TRBJ2-1 TRBV28 13 CASSGGWRNEQFF TGTGCCAGCAGTGGCGGGTGGCGAAATGAGCAGTTCTTC
. . TRBJ2-7 TRBV18 14 CASSPFSRGREQYF TGTGCCAGCTCACCATTCTCTAGGGGTCGCGAGCAGTACTTC
TRBD1 . TRBJ1-6 TRBV6-5 16 CASSYQFQGALSPLHF TGTGCCAGCAGTTACCAATTCCAGGGGGCTTTGTCACCCCTCCACTTT
TRBD2 . TRBJ2-5 TRBV7-2 13 CASSLPGGAPRYF TGTGCCAGCAGCTTACCCGGGGGGGCCCCCCGGTACTTC
. . TRBJ1-4 TRBV4-3 14 CASSPQVGGEKLFF TGCGCCAGCAGCCCGCAGGTGGGAGGTGAAAAACTGTTTTTT
. . TRBJ1-1 TRBV9 14 CASSPRGGNTEAFF TGTGCCAGCAGCCCACGTGGAGGTAACACTGAAGCTTTCTTT
. . TRBJ1-4 TRBV5-6 14 CASSFWGPDEKLFF TGTGCCAGCAGCTTTTGGGGGCCGGACGAAAAACTGTTTTTT
TRBD1 few TRBJ1-2 TRBV7-9 15 CASSSPGQINYGYTF TGTGCCAGCAGCTCACCGGGACAGATAAACTATGGCTACACCTTC
. . TRBJ2-5 TRBV5-1 13 CASSLDGRETQYF TGCGCCAGCAGCTTGGATGGGAGGGAGACCCAGTACTTC
TRBD1 few TRBJ2-5 TRBV28 13 CASRGQGRETQYF TGTGCCAGCAGGGGACAGGGTAGAGAGACCCAGTACTTC
. . TRBJ1-1 TRBV5-1 13 CASRGAQGAEAFF TGCGCCAGCCGGGGAGCCCAGGGCGCTGAAGCTTTCTTT
. . TRBJ2-1 TRBV5-1 17 CASSLAVQYPRDNEQFF TGCGCCAGCAGCTTGGCCGTGCAATACCCTAGAGACAATGAGCAGTTCTTC
TRBD2 . TRBJ2-2 TRBV7-2 15 CASSVGLAGTGELFF TGTGCCAGCAGCGTGGGACTAGCGGGTACCGGGGAGCTGTTTTTT
. . TRBJ1-2 TRBV30 15 CAWNRPSGVNYGYTF TGTGCCTGGAACAGGCCATCGGGGGTTAACTATGGCTACACCTTC
. . TRBJ1-1 TRBV5-4 15 CASSLGARTNTEAFF TGTGCCAGCAGCTTGGGGGCCAGAACGAACACTGAAGCTTTCTTT
. medium-sized TRBJ1-1 TRBV2 12 CASSVEGVSAFF TGTGCCAGCAGTGTTGAGGGGGTTTCAGCTTTCTTT
. once TRBJ1-6 TRBV18 16 CASSPQAGWENSPLHF TGTGCCAGCTCACCCCAGGCAGGCTGGGAGAATTCACCCCTCCACTTT
TRBD1 . TRBJ1-4 TRBV6-5 15 CASSSPDRGNEKLFF TGTGCCAGCAGTTCCCCCGACAGGGGTAATGAAAAACTGTTTTTT
. few TRBJ2-7 TRBV11-2 15 CASSLGGTVPHEQYF TGTGCCAGCAGCTTGGGGGGGACAGTACCCCACGAGCAGTACTTC
. . TRBJ2-3 TRBV5-6 11 CASTFQDTQYF TGTGCCAGCACCTTTCAAGATACGCAGTATTTT
. few TRBJ2-7 TRBV7-9 16 CASSSWLAGFYYEQYF TGTGCCAGCAGCTCATGGCTGGCAGGGTTTTACTACGAGCAGTACTTC
TRBD1 . TRBJ1-5 TRBV29-1 15 CSVAAGTGVNQPQHF TGCAGCGTTGCAGCCGGGACAGGGGTCAATCAGCCCCAGCATTTT
TRBD1 . TRBJ2-1 TRBV2 14 CARTGQGNYNEQFF TGTGCCAGAACAGGACAGGGGAACTACAATGAGCAGTTCTTC
TRBD1 . TRBJ2-7 TRBV27 13 CASRGTGSLEQYF TGTGCCAGCAGAGGGACAGGGTCCCTCGAGCAGTACTTC
. medium-sized TRBJ1-2 TRBV10-1 14 CATPREGLCYGYTF TGCGCCACTCCCCGGGAAGGCCTTTGCTATGGCTACACCTTC
. . TRBJ2-7 TRBV6-1 15 CASSLAMWTSYEQYF TGTGCCAGCAGTCTAGCGATGTGGACCTCCTACGAGCAGTACTTC
. . TRBJ2-3 TRBV5-1 11 CASSFTDTQYF TGCGCCAGCAGCTTTACAGATACGCAGTATTTT
. . TRBJ1-2 TRBV30 14 CAWSVGSTGYGYTF TGTGCCTGGAGTGTGGGGAGTACGGGCTATGGCTACACCTTC
. . TRBJ1-2 TRBV18 15 CASSPPASFNYGYTF TGTGCCAGCTCACCACCAGCCAGTTTCAACTATGGCTACACCTTC
. medium-sized TRBJ2-7 TRBV7-2 14 CASSPRQGLAEQYF TGTGCCAGCAGCCCTCGGCAGGGCCTGGCCGAGCAGTACTTC
. few TRBJ1-1 TRBV9 17 CASSVGELGQVIGEAFF TGTGCCAGCAGCGTAGGAGAGCTTGGGCAGGTAATAGGTGAAGCTTTCTTT
. . TRBJ2-7 TRBV5-6 15 CASSLVATATYEQYF TGTGCCAGCAGCTTGGTGGCGACAGCCACCTACGAGCAGTACTTC
TRBD1 . TRBJ1-4 TRBV18 16 CASSPFGTGGNEKLFF TGTGCCAGCTCACCCTTTGGGACAGGGGGTAATGAAAAACTGTTTTTT
. once TRBJ2-7 TRBV28 13 CASRTAASYEQYF TGTGCCAGCAGAACAGCGGCCTCCTACGAGCAGTACTTC
. once TRBJ2-5 TRBV7-6 19 CASSRPNLLEAWREETQYF TGTGCCAGCAGCCGACCAAACCTCCTAGAGGCTTGGCGCGAAGAGACCCAGTACTTC
. . TRBJ1-1 TRBV7-2 13 CASSLEGRTEAFF TGTGCCAGCAGCTTAGAGGGTAGAACTGAAGCTTTCTTT
TRBD1 . TRBJ2-7 TRBV5-1 15 CASSYGQASSYEQYF TGCGCCAGCAGCTACGGACAGGCGAGCTCCTACGAGCAGTACTTC
TRBD2 . TRBJ2-1 TRBV9 16 CASSVGPSGGYNEQFF TGTGCCAGCAGCGTAGGACCTAGCGGGGGGTACAATGAGCAGTTCTTC
. . TRBJ2-7 TRBV27 12 CARGDVAYEQYF TGTGCCAGGGGGGATGTGGCCTACGAGCAGTACTTC
. . TRBJ1-1 TRBV11-2 14 CASSLRVGNTEAFF TGTGCCAGCAGCTTAAGGGTCGGAAACACTGAAGCTTTCTTT
. few TRBJ2-6 TRBV4-3 17 CASSQGSTRAGANVLTF TGCGCCAGCAGCCAAGGCTCGACGAGGGCTGGGGCCAACGTCCTGACTTTC
. few TRBJ1-2 TRBV6-1 13 CASSELGQRGYTF TGTGCCAGCAGTGAATTAGGACAACGGGGCTACACCTTC
TRBD1 . TRBJ1-5 TRBV6-1 15 CASSANRGVGQPQHF TGTGCCAGCAGTGCCAACAGGGGGGTGGGGCAGCCCCAGCATTTT
TRBD1 . TRBJ2-7 TRBV6-5 15 CASSSQGPPSYEQYF TGTGCCAGCAGTTCACAGGGGCCGCCCTCCTACGAGCAGTACTTC
. few TRBJ1-6 TRBV2 15 CASSGARVGNSPLHF TGTGCCAGCAGTGGGGCCAGGGTAGGCAATTCACCCCTCCACTTT